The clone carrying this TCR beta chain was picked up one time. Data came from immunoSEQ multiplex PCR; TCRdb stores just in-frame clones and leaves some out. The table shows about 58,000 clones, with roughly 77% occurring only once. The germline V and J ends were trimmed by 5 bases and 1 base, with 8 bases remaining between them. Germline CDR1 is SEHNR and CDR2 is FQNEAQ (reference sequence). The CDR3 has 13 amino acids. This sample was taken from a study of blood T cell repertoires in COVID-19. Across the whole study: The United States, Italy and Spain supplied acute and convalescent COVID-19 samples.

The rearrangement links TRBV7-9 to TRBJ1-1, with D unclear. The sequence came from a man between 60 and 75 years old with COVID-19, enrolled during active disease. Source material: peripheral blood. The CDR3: CASSVTPNTEAFF. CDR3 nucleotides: TGTGCCAGCAGCGTCACACCGAACACTGAAGCTTTCTTT.